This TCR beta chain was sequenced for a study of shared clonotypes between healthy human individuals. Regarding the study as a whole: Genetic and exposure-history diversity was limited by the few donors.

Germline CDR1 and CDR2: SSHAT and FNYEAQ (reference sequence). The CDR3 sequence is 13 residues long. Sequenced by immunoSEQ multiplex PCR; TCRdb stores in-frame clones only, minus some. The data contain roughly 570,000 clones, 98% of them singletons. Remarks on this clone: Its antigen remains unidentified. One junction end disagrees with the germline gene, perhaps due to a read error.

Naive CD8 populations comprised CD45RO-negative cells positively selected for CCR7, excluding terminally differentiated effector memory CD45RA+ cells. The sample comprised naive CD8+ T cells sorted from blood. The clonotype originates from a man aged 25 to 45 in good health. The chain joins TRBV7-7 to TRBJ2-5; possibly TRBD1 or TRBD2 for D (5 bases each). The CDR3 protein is CASSLEFGTENYF. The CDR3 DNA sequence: TGTGCTAGCAGCTTAGAATTCGGGACGGAAAATTACTTC.